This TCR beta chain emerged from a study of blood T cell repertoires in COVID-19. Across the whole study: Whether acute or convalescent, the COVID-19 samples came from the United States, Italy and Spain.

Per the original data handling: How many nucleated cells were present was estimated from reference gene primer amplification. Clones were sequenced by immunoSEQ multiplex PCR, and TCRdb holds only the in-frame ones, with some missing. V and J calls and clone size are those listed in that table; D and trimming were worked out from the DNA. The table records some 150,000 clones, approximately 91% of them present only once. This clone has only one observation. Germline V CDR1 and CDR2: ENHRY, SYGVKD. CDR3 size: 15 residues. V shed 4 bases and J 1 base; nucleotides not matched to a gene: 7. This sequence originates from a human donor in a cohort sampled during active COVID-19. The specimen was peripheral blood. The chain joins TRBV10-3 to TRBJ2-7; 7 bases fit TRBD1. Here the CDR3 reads CAISGRQGLSYEQYF. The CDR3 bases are TGTGCCATCAGTGGACGACAGGGTTTATCCTACGAGCAGTACTTC.